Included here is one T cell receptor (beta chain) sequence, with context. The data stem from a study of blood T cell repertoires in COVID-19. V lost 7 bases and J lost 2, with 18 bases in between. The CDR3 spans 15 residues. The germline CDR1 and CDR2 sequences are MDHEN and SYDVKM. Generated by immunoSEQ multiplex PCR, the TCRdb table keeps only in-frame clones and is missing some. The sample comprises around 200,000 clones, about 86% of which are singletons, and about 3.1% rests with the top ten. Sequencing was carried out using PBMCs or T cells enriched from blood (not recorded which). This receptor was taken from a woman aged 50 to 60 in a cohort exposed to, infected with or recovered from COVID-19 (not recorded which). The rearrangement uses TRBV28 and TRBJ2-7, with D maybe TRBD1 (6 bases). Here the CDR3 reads CASIQGTPGAYEQYF. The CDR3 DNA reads TGTGCCAGCATCCAGGGCACCCCAGGGGCCTACGAGCAGTACTTC.